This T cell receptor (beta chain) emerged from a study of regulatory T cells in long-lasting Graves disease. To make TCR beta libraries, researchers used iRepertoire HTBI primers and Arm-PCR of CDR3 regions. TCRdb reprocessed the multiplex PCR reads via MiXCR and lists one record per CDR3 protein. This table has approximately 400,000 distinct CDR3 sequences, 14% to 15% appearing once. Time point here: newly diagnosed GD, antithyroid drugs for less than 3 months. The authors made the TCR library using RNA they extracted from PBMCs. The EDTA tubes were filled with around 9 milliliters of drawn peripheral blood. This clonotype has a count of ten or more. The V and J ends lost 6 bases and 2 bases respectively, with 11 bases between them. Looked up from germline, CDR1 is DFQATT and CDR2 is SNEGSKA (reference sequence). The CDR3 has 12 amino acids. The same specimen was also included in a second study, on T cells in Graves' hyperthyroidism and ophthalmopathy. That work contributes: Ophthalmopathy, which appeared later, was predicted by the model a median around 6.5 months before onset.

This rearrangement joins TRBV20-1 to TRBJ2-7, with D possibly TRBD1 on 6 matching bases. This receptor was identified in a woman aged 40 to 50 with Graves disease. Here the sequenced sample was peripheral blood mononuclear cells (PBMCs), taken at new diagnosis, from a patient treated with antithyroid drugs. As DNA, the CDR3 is TGCAGTGCAGAGGACAGCCCCTACGAGCAGTACTTC. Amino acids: CSAEDSPYEQYF.